This TCR beta chain is from a study of T cells in women clearing cervical HPV infection. Study conclusions and caveats: Richness plus V gene abundances separated cases from controls with AUC over 0.8.

Assay used: immunoSEQ multiplex PCR; TCRdb lists only in-frame clones, some missing. The sample has 30,000 or so clones, and its top ten clones hold about 3.7%. Each participant carried one incident cervical HPV16 infection only. About this clone: Its antigen is still unknown.

This TCR was recovered from a woman aged 18 to 75 with a cervical HPV16 infection that either progressed to CIN3+ or cleared (not recorded which). The sequencing input was blood buffy coat.

The CDR3 bases that were read are TGTGCCAGCAGTCCCACTAGTTACAATGAC. Residues: CASSPTSYND. The CDR3 reads in full as CASSPTSYNDYTF. The chain carries TRBV7-9 and TRBJ1-2; D not resolved. The read terminates 3 residues before the CDR3 end, so the remaining end is supplied by the germline J gene. The CDR3 consists of 13 residues. The germline gives CDR1 SEHNR, CDR2 FQNEAQ (reference sequence).